A selection of T cell receptor beta chains follows, all from one sample in a study of beta chain features in type 1 diabetes. Here immunoSEQ multiplex PCR was the method, and the copy in TCRdb shows in-frame clones only, minus some. The table shows 900,000 or so clones, with roughly 17% occurring only once. The sequenced sample consisted of naive CD4+ T cells from blood. These receptors all stem from a woman aged 18 to 35 in good health. CDR3s include the opening cysteine and the closing phenylalanine or tryptophan.

V gene | CDR3 length | CDR3 protein
TRBV9 | 18 | CASSRGVSGRENTGELFF
TRBV7-2 | 13 | CASSLLQIGELFF
TRBV13 | 15 | CASSSRLAGNNEQFF
TRBV27 | 14 | CASSRLAGPHEQYF
TRBV18 | 14 | CASSPNSDTGELFF
TRBV10-3 | 14 | CAITDSGREYEQYF
TRBV7-2 | 14 | CASSLMGPRDTQYF
TRBV7-9 | 15 | CASSRGLAGAYEQYF
TRBV18 | 15 | CASSPPPRPTDTQYF
TRBV6-1 | 15 | CASTFMGGGHQPQHF
TRBV5-1 | 18 | CASSLEWKRDPIQETQYF
TRBV6-4 | 13 | CASSAGVNTEAFF
TRBV6-6 | 15 | CASSTDMRAGNEQFF
TRBV28 | 14 | CASTLASSSYEQYF
TRBV10-3 | 19 | CAISQSRTRTGGTYNEQFF
TRBV7-3 | 16 | CASGKNAGASQETQYF
TRBV6-5 | 16 | CASSYSGATPDQPQHF
TRBV27 | 17 | CASSLRTDITNTGELFF
TRBV18 | 15 | CASSPTEARGNEQFF
TRBV19 | 14 | CASQGVYSNQPQHF
TRBV7-2 | 15 | CASSPGTGFTGELFF
TRBV10-1 | 13 | CASRGQGSDTQYF
TRBV6-1 | 13 | CASSEMGNQPQHF
TRBV11-2 | 16 | CASSLREVRSGDEQFF
TRBV28 | 14 | CASSSPWTNYEQYF
TRBV5-6 | 15 | CASSFKGRSYNEQFF
TRBV15 | 15 | CATSKTQTEQETQYF